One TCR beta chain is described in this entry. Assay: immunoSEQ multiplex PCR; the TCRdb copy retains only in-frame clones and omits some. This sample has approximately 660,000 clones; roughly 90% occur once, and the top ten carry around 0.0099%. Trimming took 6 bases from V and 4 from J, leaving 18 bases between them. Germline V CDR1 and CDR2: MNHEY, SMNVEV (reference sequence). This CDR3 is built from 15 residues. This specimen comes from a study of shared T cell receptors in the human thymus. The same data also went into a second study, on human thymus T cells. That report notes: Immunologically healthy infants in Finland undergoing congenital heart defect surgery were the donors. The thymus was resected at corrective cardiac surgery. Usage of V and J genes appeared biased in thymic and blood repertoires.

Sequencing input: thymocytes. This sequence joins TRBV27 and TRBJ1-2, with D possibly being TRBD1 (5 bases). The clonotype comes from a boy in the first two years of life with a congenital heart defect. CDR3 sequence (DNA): TGTGCCAGCAGCTCCCTCCCGACAGAGATCTATGGCTACACCTTC. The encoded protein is CASSSLPTEIYGYTF.